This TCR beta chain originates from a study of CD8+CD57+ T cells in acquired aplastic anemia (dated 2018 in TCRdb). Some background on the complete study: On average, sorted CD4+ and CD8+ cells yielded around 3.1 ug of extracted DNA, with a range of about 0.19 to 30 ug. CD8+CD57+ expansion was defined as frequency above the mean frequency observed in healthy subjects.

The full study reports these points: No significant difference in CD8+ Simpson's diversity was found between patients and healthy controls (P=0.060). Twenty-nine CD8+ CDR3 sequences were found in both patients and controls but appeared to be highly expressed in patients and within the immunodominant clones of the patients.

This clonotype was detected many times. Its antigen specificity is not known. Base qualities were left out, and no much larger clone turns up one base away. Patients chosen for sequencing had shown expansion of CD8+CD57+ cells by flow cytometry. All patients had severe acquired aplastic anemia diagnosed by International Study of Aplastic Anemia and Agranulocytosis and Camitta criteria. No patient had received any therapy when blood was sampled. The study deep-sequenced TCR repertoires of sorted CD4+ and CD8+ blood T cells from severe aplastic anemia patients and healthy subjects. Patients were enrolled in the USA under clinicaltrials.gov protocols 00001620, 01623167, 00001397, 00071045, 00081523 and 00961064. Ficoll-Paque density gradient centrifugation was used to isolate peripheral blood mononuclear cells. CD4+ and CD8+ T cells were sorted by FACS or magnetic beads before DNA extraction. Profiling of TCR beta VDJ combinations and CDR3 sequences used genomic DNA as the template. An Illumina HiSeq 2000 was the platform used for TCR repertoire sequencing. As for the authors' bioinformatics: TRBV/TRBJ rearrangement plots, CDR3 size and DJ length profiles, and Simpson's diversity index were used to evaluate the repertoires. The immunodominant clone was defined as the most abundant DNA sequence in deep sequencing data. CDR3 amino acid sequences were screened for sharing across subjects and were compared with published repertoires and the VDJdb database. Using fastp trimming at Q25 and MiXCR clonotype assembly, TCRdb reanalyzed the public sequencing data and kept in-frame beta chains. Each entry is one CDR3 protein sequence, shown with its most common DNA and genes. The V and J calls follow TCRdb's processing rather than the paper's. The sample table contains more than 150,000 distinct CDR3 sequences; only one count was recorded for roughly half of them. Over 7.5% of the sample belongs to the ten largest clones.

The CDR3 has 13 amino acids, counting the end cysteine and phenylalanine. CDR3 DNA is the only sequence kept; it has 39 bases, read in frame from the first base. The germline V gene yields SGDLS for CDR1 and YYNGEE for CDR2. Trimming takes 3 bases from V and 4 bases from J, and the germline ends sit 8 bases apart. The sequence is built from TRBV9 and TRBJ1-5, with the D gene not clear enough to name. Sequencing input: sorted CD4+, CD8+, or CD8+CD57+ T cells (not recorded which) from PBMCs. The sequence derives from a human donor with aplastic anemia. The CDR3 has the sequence CASSGLANQPQHF. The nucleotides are TGTGCCAGCAGCGGGTTAGCTAATCAGCCCCAGCATTTT.